The sequence of this T cell receptor beta chain was determined in a study of cytomegalovirus exposure and HLA in healthy donors. Overall study results and limits: It was in a later analysis that TCR association rates were seen to vary by HLA locus, highest for DRB1 and lowest for HLA-C. According to an earlier analysis, most TCR beta V segments yielded productive rearrangements about 87% or about 30% of the time.

60 Vbeta and 13 Jbeta primers were used in PCR. TCRdb's copy holds only in-frame clones and misses some; the assay was immunoSEQ multiplex PCR. The table includes about 160,000 clones, 75% detected once. CDR1 SGHRS and CDR2 YFSETQ come from the germline V gene. The CDR3 sequence is 15 residues long. V was pared by 3 bases and J by 5 bases, with 10 bases of the junction left unmatched. Concerning this clone: Antigen unknown.

What was sequenced was PBMCs. This TCR came from a woman aged 45-65 years in good health and CMV-seropositive. This chain links TRBV5-1 with TRBJ2-7, with 8 nucleotides matching TRBD1. CDR3 loop: CASSSGDRGPDEQYF. The CDR3 DNA is TGCGCCAGCAGCTCAGGAGACAGGGGTCCTGACGAGCAGTACTTC.